This passage covers 4 T cell receptor beta chains from one sample sequenced in a study of blood T cell repertoires in COVID-19. TCRdb keeps only in-frame clones here, not all; method: immunoSEQ multiplex PCR. The sample includes over 450,000 clones, nearly 90% of them seen just once. The sample taken for sequencing was peripheral blood. The origin of the receptors is a man between 18 and 29 years old with COVID-19, enrolled during active disease.

There are a few counts of this clone. The chain combines TRBV24-1 with TRBJ2-2; D uncertain. The CDR3 is made up of 15 amino acids. Trimming removed 3 bases from V and 3 bases from J, with 10 bases in between. CDR1 is KGHDR and CDR2 is SFDVKD in the germline V gene. CDR3 loop: CATSDPAEDTGELFF. The CDR3 DNA follows: TGTGCCACCAGTGATCCAGCCGAGGACACCGGGGAGCTGTTTTTT.

The chain has TRBV11-2 and TRBJ2-1; possible D gene TRBD1, 6 bases. V lost 4 bases and J 7 bases, leaving 8 bases between the germline ends. This CDR3 is built from 12 residues. The germline V gene encodes CDR1 SGHAT and CDR2 FQNNGV. Written as DNA, the CDR3 is TGTGCCAGCAGCTCGGACAGAAATGAGCAGTTCTTC. Translated, it gives CASSSDRNEQFF. Drawing the rest from reference TRBV11-2 and TRBJ2-1, the complete variable domain is EAGVAQSPRYKIIEKRQSVAFWCNPISGHATLYWYQQILGQGPKLLIQFQNNGVVDDSQLPKDRFSAERLKGVDSTLKIQPAKLEDSAVYLCASSSDRNEQFFGPGTRLTVL.

The chain couples TRBV27 to TRBJ2-1; possibly TRBD2 for D (5 bases). The CDR3 is 13 residues long. The ends were cut back, 4 bases at V and 9 bases at J, with 13 bases in the middle. Per germline, CDR1 MNHEY and CDR2 SMNVEV (reference sequence). The CDR3 nucleotides are TGTGCCAGCAGTTCCCCGCCTGGAGGTGAGCAGTTCTTC. It codes for CASSSPPGGEQFF.

V and J are TRBV2 and TRBJ1-5; D is perhaps TRBD1 (6 bases). The CDR3 covers 15 residues. V was clipped by 2 bases and J by 7 bases, with 15 bases between them. The germline gives CDR1 SNHLY, CDR2 FYNNEI. In DNA form, the CDR3 reads TGTGCCAGCAGTGAATTGGGGGGGCGCCGGCAGCCCCAGCATTTT. Amino acids: CASSELGGRRQPQHF.